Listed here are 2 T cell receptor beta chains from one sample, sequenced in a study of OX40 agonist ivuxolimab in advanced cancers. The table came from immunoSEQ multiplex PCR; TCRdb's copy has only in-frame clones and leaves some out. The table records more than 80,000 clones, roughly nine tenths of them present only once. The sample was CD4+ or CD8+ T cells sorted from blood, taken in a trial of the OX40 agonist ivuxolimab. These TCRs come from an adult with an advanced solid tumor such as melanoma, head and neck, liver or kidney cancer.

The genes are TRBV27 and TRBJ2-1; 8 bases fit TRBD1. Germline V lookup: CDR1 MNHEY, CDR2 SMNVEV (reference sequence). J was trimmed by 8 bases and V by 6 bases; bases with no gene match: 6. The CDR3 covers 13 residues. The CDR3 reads CASRGLQGDEQFF. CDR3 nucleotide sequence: TGTGCCAGCAGAGGACTACAGGGGGATGAGCAGTTCTTC.

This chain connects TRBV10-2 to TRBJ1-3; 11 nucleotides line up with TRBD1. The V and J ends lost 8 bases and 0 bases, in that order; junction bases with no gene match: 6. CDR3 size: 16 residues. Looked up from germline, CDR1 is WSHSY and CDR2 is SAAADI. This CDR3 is CASGDRGTPSGNTIYF. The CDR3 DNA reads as TGCGCCAGCGGGGACAGGGGGACTCCCTCTGGAAACACCATATATTTT.